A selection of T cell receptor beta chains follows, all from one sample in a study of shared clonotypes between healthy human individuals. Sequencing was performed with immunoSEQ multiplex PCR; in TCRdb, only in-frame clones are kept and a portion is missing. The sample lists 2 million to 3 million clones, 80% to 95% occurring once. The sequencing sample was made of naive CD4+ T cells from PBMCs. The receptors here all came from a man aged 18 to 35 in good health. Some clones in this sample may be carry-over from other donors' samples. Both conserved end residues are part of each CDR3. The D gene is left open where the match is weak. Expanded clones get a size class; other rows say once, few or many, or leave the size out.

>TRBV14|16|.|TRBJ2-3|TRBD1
TGTGCCAGCAGCCCTAGGACAGGGGTGGGAACAGATACGCAGTATTTT
CASSPRTGVGTDTQYF
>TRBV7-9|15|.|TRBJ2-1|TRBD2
TGTGCCAGCAGACCCACTAGCGGGAGCTTTCATGAGCAGTTCTTC
CASRPTSGSFHEQFF
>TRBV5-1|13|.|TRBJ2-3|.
TGCGCCAGCAGCTCCCACTCCACAGATACGCAGTATTTT
CASSSHSTDTQYF
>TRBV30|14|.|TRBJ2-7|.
TGTGCCTCCACCCCGACAGGAGCAGACTACGAGCAGTACTTC
CASTPTGADYEQYF
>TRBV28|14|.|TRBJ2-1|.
TGTGCCAGCCACGGCAGGGCTTCCTACAATGAGCAGTTCTTC
CASHGRASYNEQFF
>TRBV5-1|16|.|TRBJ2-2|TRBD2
TGCGCCAGCAGCGGGGGACTAACCGCGAACACCGGGGAGCTGTTTTTT
CASSGGLTANTGELFF
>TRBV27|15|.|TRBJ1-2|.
TGTGCCAGCAGTTTAGTGGGTCTGAGCAGATATGGCTACACCTTC
CASSLVGLSRYGYTF
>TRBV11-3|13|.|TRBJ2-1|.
TGTGCCAGCAGCTTAGGCCCGGGTGGGGAGCAGTTCTTC
CASSLGPGGEQFF
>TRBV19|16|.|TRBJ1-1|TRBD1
TGTGCCAGTAGAAAGGGACAGTACTTCTCGAACACTGAAGCTTTCTTT
CASRKGQYFSNTEAFF
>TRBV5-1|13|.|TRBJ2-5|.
TGCGCCAGCAGCCCCGGGTACGAAGAGACCCAGTACTTC
CASSPGYEETQYF
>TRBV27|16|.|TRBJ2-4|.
TGTGCCAGCAGTGCCCGCTCGGGACGGATGGAGGACATTCAGTACTTC
CASSARSGRMEDIQYF
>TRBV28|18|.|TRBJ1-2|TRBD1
TGTGCCAGCAGTTTCCGGGAACCGGGACAGGGGGCAAAGGGTGGCTACACCTTC
CASSFREPGQGAKGGYTF
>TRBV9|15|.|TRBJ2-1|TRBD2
TGTGCCAGCAGCAGAGAAAATGGCGGGGGCAATGAGCAGTTCTTC
CASSRENGGGNEQFF
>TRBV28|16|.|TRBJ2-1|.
TGTGCCAGCAGCATGGCTTCTACAGGATCGGGCAATGAGCAGTTCTTC
CASSMASTGSGNEQFF
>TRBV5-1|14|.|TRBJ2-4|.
TGCGCCAGCAGCTCCGGGGCCTTAGGGAACATTCAGTACTTC
CASSSGALGNIQYF
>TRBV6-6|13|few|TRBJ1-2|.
TGTGCCAGCAGGGACACCGGAGGGTATGGCTACACCTTC
CASRDTGGYGYTF
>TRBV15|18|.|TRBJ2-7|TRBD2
TGTGCCACCAGCAGAGTATTTCTTCGGTCGCGGGAGGGAAACGAGCAGTACTTC
CATSRVFLRSREGNEQYF
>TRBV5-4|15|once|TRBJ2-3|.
TGTGCCAGCAGCACCACAGGTGATAGCACAGATACGCAGTATTTT
CASSTTGDSTDTQYF
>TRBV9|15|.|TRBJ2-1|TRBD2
TGTGCCAGCAGCGTCCTAGCGGGAGGATACGGTGAGCAGTTCTTC
CASSVLAGGYGEQFF
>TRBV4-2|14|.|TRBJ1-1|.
TGTGCCAGCAGCCAAGTCGGGGGGAACACTGAAGCTTTCTTT
CASSQVGGNTEAFF
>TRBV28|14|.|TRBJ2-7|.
TGTGCCAGCAGTCTCGGTGGGGGTCTGGGGGAGCAGTACTTC
CASSLGGGLGEQYF
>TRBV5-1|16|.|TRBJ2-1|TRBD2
TGCGCCAGCAGCTTGGCGCCTAGCGGACCATACAATGAGCAGTTCTTC
CASSLAPSGPYNEQFF
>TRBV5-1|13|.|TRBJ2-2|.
TGCGCCAGCAGCTTTTCCCTCACCGGGGAGCTGTTTTTT
CASSFSLTGELFF
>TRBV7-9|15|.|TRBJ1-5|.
TGTGCCAGCAGCTTAGACAGATATAGCAATCAGCCCCAGCATTTT
CASSLDRYSNQPQHF
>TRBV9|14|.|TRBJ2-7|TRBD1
TGTGCCAGCAGCGGGGGACAGGGAAGGTACGAGCAGTACTTC
CASSGGQGRYEQYF
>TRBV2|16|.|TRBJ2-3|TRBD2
TGTGCCAGCAGTGACGCCGGCGGGAGATTCACAGATACGCAGTATTTT
CASSDAGGRFTDTQYF
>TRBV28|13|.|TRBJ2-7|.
TGTGCCAGCAGGACAGGCTCGGCCTACGAGCAGTACTTC
CASRTGSAYEQYF
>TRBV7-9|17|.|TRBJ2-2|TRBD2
TGTGCCAGCAGCTTAGGGCTAGCGGGAGGGCCCGACGGGGAGCTGTTTTTT
CASSLGLAGGPDGELFF
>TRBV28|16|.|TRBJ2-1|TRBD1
TGTGCCAGCAGTTTACCCCGGGACAGGGGATACAATGAGCAGTTCTTC
CASSLPRDRGYNEQFF
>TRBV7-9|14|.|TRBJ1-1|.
TGTGCCAGCAGCTTTCAGGGATCTCATCCTGAAGCTTTCTTT
CASSFQGSHPEAFF
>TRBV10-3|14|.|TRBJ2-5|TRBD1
TGTGCCATCAGTGACCGGGACAGTCAAGAGACCCAGTACTTC
CAISDRDSQETQYF
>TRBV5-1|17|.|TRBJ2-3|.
TGCGCCAGCAGCACGAGAGGACAGTCCCCTAGCACAGATACGCAGTATTTT
CASSTRGQSPSTDTQYF
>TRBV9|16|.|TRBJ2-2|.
TGTGCCAGCAGCGTATCGGCTAGCGCCTACACCGGGGAGCTGTTTTTT
CASSVSASAYTGELFF
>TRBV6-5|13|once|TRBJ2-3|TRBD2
TGTGCCAGCAAGGGCGGGGGAACAGATACGCAGTATTTT
CASKGGGTDTQYF
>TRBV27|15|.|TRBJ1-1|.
TGTGCCAGCCGCCCCTCGGGGGCCGGGGGACCAGAAGCTTTCTTT
CASRPSGAGGPEAFF
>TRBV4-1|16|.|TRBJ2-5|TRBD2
TGCGCCAGCAGCCAAGATTTACTAGCGGGAACTAAGACCCAGTACTTC
CASSQDLLAGTKTQYF
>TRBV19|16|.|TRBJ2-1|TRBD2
TGTGCCAGTAGTCCGGGACTAGTCCTTACCTACAATGAGCAGTTCTTC
CASSPGLVLTYNEQFF
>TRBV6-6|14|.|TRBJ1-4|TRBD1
TGTGCCAGCAGGGCCGGGACAGATCATGAAAAACTGTTTTTT
CASRAGTDHEKLFF
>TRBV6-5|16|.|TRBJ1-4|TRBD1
TGTGCCAGCAGTTACGCCGCCGGACAGGTACACGAAAAACTGTTTTTT
CASSYAAGQVHEKLFF
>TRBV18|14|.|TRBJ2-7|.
TGTGCCAGCTCCCCCGACCAGGGGCCAGGCGAGCAGTACTTC
CASSPDQGPGEQYF
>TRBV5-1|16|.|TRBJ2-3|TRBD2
TGCGCCAGCAGCTTGGATGGCGGGAGGGCGAAGCCTACGCAGTATTTT
CASSLDGGRAKPTQYF
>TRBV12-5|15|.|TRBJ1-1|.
TGTGCTAGTGGTTTGGCCGCAGGGGTGGCCACTGAAGCTTTCTTT
CASGLAAGVATEAFF
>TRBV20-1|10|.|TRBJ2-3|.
TGCAGTGCTGAAAAAAATACGCAGTATTTT
CSAEKNTQYF
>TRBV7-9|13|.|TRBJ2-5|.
TGTGCCAGCAGCTTAACTAACAGGCCGACCCAGTACTTC
CASSLTNRPTQYF
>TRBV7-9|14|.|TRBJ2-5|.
TGTGCCAGCAGCCTTTCCGGGTCCGAAGAGACCCAGTACTTC
CASSLSGSEETQYF
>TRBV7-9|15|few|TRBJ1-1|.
TGTGCCAGCAGCCCCCTCAGGGACACCCACACTGAAGCTTTCTTT
CASSPLRDTHTEAFF
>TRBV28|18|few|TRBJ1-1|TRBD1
TGTGCCAGCAGTGGCGTGAGGACAGGGAAACCTTCGAACACTGAAGCTTTCTTT
CASSGVRTGKPSNTEAFF
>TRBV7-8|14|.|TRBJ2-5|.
TGTGCCAGCAGCTTCATTCTAGCTGGAGAGACCCAGTACTTC
CASSFILAGETQYF
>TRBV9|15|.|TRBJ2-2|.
TGTGCCAGCAGCGCCCACACAGGGTGGGCCGGGGAGCTGTTTTTT
CASSAHTGWAGELFF
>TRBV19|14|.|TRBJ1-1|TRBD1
TGTGCCAGTAGTCTCAGGGGGGGAGACACTGAAGCTTTCTTT
CASSLRGGDTEAFF
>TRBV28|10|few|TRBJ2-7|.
TGTGCCAGCAGCCGATACGAGCAGTACTTC
CASSRYEQYF
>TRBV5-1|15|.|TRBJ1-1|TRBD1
TGCGCCAGCAGCTCGTTGACAGGGGGAAACACTGAAGCTTTCTTT
CASSSLTGGNTEAFF
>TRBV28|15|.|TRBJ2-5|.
TGTGCCAGCAGTTTCGCCAGGGCAGGGGAGGAAACCCAGTACTTC
CASSFARAGEETQYF
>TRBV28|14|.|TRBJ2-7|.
TGTGCCAGCAGGAGCGAGGCCCCTTTATACGAGCAGTACTTC
CASRSEAPLYEQYF